This T cell receptor beta chain originates from a study of regulatory T cells in long-lasting Graves disease. Specified time point: newly diagnosed GD, antithyroid drugs for less than 3 months. Extracted RNA from PBMCs served as the source of the TCR library. The table lists this clonotype with many counts. Combining iRepertoire HTBI primers with Arm-PCR of CDR3 regions, the authors built TCR beta libraries. TCRdb re-analysed the multiplex PCR reads in MiXCR, keeping a single row per CDR3 protein. The table shows 400,000 to 550,000 distinct CDR3 sequences, with about a sixth occurring only once. These data were also filed under a second study, of T cells in Graves' hyperthyroidism and ophthalmopathy.

Source: peripheral blood mononuclear cells (PBMCs), taken at new diagnosis, from a patient treated with antithyroid drugs. This sequence was found in a woman under 40 with Graves disease.

The CDR3 coding sequence is TGTGCCTGGAGCCCAGGGGGGGTAACGCAGTTCTTC. Translation: CAWSPGGVTQFF. The chain combines TRBV30 with TRBJ2-1; D possibly uses TRBD1 or TRBD2 (7 bases each). The germline V gene has CDR1 GTSNPN and CDR2 SVGIG (reference sequence). This CDR3 region has 12 residues. Trimming cost V 3 bases and J 12 bases, with 15 bases left between them.